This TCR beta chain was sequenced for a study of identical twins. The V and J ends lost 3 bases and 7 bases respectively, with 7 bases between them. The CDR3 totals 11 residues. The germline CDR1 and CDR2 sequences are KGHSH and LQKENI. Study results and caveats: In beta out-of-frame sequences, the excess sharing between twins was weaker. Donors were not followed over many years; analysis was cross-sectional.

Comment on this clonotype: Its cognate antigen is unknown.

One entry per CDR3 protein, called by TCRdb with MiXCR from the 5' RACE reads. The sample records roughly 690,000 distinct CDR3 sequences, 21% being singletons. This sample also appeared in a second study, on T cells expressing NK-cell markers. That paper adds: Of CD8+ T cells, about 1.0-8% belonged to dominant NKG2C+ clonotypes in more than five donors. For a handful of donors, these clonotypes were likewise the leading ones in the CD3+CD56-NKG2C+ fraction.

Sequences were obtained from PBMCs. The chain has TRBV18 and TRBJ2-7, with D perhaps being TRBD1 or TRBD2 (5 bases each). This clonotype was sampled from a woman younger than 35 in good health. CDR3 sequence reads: CASSPGPEQYF. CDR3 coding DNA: TGTGCCAGCTCACCGGGACCTGAGCAGTACTTC.